This T cell receptor beta chain is drawn from a study of preoperative IRX-2 immunotherapy in early breast cancer. Measured with immunoSEQ multiplex PCR; TCRdb has only the in-frame clones, and not every one. The profile covers around 40,000 clones, with about 95% appearing a single time and 1.6% taken by the ten largest. CDR1 SGHNT and CDR2 YENEEA come from the germline V gene. CDR3 length: 15 amino acids. V lost 4 bases and J lost 3; bases outside the gene matches: 5. Treatment of the sample: preoperative locoregional IRX-2 cytokine immunotherapy. Patients received preoperative, locoregional IRX-2 cytokine immunotherapy in a phase Ib study.

The material was tumor tissue, obtained after IRX-2 immunotherapy. J is TRBJ2-3 and V is TRBV11-3; 9 bases line up with TRBD1. The TCR sequence derives from a human donor with breast cancer. CDR3 nucleotide sequence: TGTGCCAGCAGCTCCGGGACAGGGAGGACAGATACGCAGTATTTT. This codes for CASSSGTGRTDTQYF.